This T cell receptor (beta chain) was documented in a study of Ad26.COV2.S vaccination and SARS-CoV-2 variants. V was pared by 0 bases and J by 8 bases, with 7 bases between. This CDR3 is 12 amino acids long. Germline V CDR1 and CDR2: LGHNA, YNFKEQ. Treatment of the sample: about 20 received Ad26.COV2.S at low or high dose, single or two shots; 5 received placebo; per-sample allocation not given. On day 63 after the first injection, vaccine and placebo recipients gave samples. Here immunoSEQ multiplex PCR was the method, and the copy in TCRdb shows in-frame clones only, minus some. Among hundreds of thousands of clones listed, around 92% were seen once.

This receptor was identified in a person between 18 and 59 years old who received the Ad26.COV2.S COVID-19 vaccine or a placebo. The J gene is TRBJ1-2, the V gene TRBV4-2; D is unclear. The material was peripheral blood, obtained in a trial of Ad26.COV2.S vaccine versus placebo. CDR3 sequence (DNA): TGTGCCAGCAGCCAAGAATGGGGAGGCTACACCTTC. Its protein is CASSQEWGGYTF.